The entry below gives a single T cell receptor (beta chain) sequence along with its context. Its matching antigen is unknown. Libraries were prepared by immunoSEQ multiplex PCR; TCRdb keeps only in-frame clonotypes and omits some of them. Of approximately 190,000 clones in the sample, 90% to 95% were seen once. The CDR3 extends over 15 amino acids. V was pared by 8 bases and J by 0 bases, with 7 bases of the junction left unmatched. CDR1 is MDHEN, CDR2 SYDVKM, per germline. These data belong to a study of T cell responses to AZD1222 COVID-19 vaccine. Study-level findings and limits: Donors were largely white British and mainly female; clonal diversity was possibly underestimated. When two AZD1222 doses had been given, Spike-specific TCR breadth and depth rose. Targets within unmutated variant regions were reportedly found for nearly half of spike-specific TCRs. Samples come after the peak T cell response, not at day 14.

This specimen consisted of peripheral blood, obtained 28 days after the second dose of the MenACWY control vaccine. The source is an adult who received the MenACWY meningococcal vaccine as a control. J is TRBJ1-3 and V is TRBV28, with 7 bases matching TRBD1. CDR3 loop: CASAVDRSSGNTIYF. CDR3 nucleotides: TGTGCCAGCGCCGTGGACAGGAGCTCTGGAAACACCATATATTTT.